Listed here are 26 T cell receptor beta chains from one sample, sequenced in a study of Ad26.COV2.S vaccination and SARS-CoV-2 variants. The treatment: some 19 received Ad26.COV2.S at low or high dose, single or two shots; about 5 received placebo; per-sample allocation not given. On day 63 after the first injection, vaccine and placebo recipients gave samples. Method: immunoSEQ multiplex PCR; TCRdb's copy keeps in-frame clones and lacks some. The sample comprises hundreds of thousands of clones, approximately 88% of which are singletons, and over 1.3% rests with the top ten. The input for sequencing was peripheral blood, taken in a trial of Ad26.COV2.S vaccine versus placebo. The receptors originated from a person aged 18 to 65 who received the Ad26.COV2.S COVID-19 vaccine or a placebo.

The rearrangement joins TRBV7-2 to TRBJ1-5; D is possibly TRBD1 (5 bases). Germline values: CDR1 SGHTA, CDR2 FQGNSA. The V gene lost 2 bases and the J gene lost 4 bases, with 21 bases spanning the gap. The CDR3 totals 18 residues. The CDR3 nucleotides read TGTGCCAGCAGCTTATTTGGTCAGGGTCCTTCAGGGAATCAGCCCCAGCATTTT. Residues: CASSLFGQGPSGNQPQHF.

This clone was recorded once. The rearrangement joins TRBV9 to TRBJ1-2; D might be TRBD1 (5 bases). Trimming removed 6 bases from V and 8 bases from J, with 20 bases in between. This CDR3 spans 14 amino acids. Germline loops: CDR1 SGDLS, CDR2 YYNGEE. This CDR3 reads CASTLSGQGNGYTF. Written as DNA, the CDR3 is TGTGCCAGCACCCTCTCGGGGCAGGGAAACGGCTACACCTTC.

The CDR3 region is CASSPGTVNQPQHF. The CDR3 bases are TGTGCCAGCAGCCCAGGGACAGTCAATCAGCCCCAGCATTTT. The chain joins TRBV7-9 to TRBJ1-5; 7 bases fit TRBD1. The germline V gene has CDR1 SEHNR and CDR2 FQNEAQ (reference sequence). This CDR3 contains 14 residues. J lost 3 bases, V lost 5 bases, and 4 bases had no gene match.

This clone was recorded a few times. The chain employs TRBV19 and TRBJ1-5; 7 positions match TRBD1. J gave up 1 base and V 6 bases, and 9 bases lay outside the gene matches. The germline gives CDR1 LNHDA, CDR2 SQIVND (reference sequence). The CDR3 runs to 16 residues. CDR3 sequence reads: CASRTLQGGSNQPQHF. The CDR3 nucleotides read TGTGCCAGTAGAACCCTCCAGGGGGGAAGCAATCAGCCCCAGCATTTT.

The rearrangement links TRBV6-4 to TRBJ2-3, with D possibly being TRBD2 (7 bases). Per the germline V gene, CDR1 is MRHNA and CDR2 is SNTAGT. The germline V and J ends were trimmed by 8 bases and 5 bases, with 14 bases remaining between them. The CDR3 has 13 amino acids. The chain's CDR3 is CASSGGAEDTQYF. The CDR3, as DNA: TGTGCCAGCTCTGGGGGGGCTGAAGATACGCAGTATTTT.

J is TRBJ1-1 and V is TRBV6-1, with D unclear. The CDR3 has 14 residues. Germline CDR1 and CDR2: MNHNS and SASEGT. V shed 0 bases and J shed 11 bases, with 16 bases lying between them. CDR3 bases: TGTGCCAGCAGTGAAGCAGGGAGGGCCTGGAGGGCTTTCTTT. Residues: CASSEAGRAWRAFF.

The CDR3 DNA sequence: TGTGCCAGCTCACGGGGAAATGAAAAACTGTTTTTT. Its translation: CASSRGNEKLFF. This sequence joins TRBV18 and TRBJ1-4; D ambiguous. The germline CDR1 and CDR2 sequences are KGHSH and LQKENI. The V end was cut by 4 bases, the J end by 5 bases, with 5 bases between. The CDR3 spans 12 residues.

This rearrangement joins TRBV19 to TRBJ2-3, with D perhaps TRBD2 (6 bases). The V end was cut by 4 bases, the J end by 3 bases, with 8 bases between. Germline assignment: CDR1 LNHDA and CDR2 SQIVND (reference sequence). This CDR3 region has 13 residues. CDR3 nucleotides: TGTGCCAGTAGTACGCGGGGTACAGATACGCAGTATTTT. This sequence encodes CASSTRGTDTQYF.

This clone has just a few counts. This chain uses TRBV2 with TRBJ1-6, with D possibly TRBD1 on 5 matching bases. V was pared by 0 bases and J by 6 bases, with 12 bases between. The CDR3 extends over 16 amino acids. Germline V lookup: CDR1 SNHLY, CDR2 FYNNEI. The CDR3: CASSEAAGLTNSPLHF. CDR3 DNA: TGTGCCAGCAGTGAAGCGGCGGGACTGACTAATTCACCCCTCCACTTT.

The rearrangement links TRBV10-3 to TRBJ2-5, with 9 bases lining up with TRBD1. Germline values: CDR1 ENHRY, CDR2 SYGVKD. The CDR3 runs 15 residues. V lost 1 base to trimming and J lost 4 bases; unmatched junction nucleotides: 4. In DNA, the CDR3 is TGTGCCATCAGTGAGTTTGGGACAGGGACAGAGACCCAGTACTTC. Its translation is CAISEFGTGTETQYF.

The chain carries TRBV4-1 and TRBJ2-1, with TRBD1 matching 7 bases. After removal of 2 bases from V and 8 bases from J, the junction contained 3 bases not matched to a gene. The germline CDR1 and CDR2 sequences are MGHRA and YSYEKL. This CDR3 region has 13 residues. Here the CDR3 reads CASSQLTGDEQFF. CDR3 sequence (DNA): TGCGCCAGCAGCCAATTAACAGGGGATGAGCAGTTCTTC.

V is TRBV7-9 and J is TRBJ1-6; D call uncertain. V was clipped by 0 bases and J by 9 bases, with 6 bases between them. CDR1 is SEHNR and CDR2 is FQNEAQ in the germline V gene (reference sequence). The CDR3 loop spans 13 amino acids. Written as DNA, the CDR3 is TGTGCCAGCAGCTTAGCCGGGGTTTCACCCCTCCACTTT. It codes for CASSLAGVSPLHF.

The genes are TRBV9 and TRBJ2-5; D gene unclear. This CDR3 has 13 amino acids. In germline, CDR1 is SGDLS, CDR2 YYNGEE. The V end lost 0 bases, the J end lost 2 bases, and 5 bases lay between the germline ends. The CDR3 nucleotides read TGTGCCAGCAGCGTAGACCTTCAAGAGACCCAGTACTTC. Translated: CASSVDLQETQYF.

This chain joins TRBV19 and TRBJ1-4, with 9 bases matching TRBD1. Trimming cost V 2 bases and J 8 bases; bases outside gene matches: 6. Germline V gene sequence: CDR1 LNHDA, CDR2 SQIVND (reference sequence). The CDR3 contains 15 residues. In DNA form, the CDR3 reads TGTGCCAGTAGTATATCTTGGACAGGGGTCGAAAAACTGTTTTTT. Translation: CASSISWTGVEKLFF.

The chain is built from TRBV2 and TRBJ1-4; 9 nucleotides line up with TRBD1. Trimming removed 7 bases from V and 5 bases from J; junction bases left unmatched: 8. This CDR3 spans 15 amino acids. Germline loops: CDR1 SNHLY, CDR2 FYNNEI. The CDR3 reads CASKMRQGGNEKLFF. DNA of the CDR3: TGTGCCAGCAAAATGAGACAGGGGGGAAATGAAAAACTGTTTTTT.

The chain employs TRBV6-5 and TRBJ2-1; D is undetermined. Germline loops: CDR1 MNHEY, CDR2 SVGAGI. The CDR3 covers 13 residues. The V gene lost 6 bases and the J gene lost 6 bases, with 12 bases spanning the gap. The CDR3 DNA follows: TGTGCCAGCAGCCGTCGGACCTCCAATGAGCAGTTCTTC. Amino acids: CASSRRTSNEQFF.

The chain joins TRBV19 to TRBJ1-2; D gene uncertain. The CDR3 length is 14 residues. With 0 bases removed from V and 5 bases from J, the gap between germline ends came to 10 bases. Per germline, CDR1 LNHDA and CDR2 SQIVND (reference sequence). The DNA of the CDR3 is TGTGCCAGTAGTATAGATCCCACACGGTATGGCTACACCTTC. It specifies CASSIDPTRYGYTF.

The V gene is TRBV3-1 (or the pseudogene TRBV3-2), the J gene TRBJ1-3; 9 positions agree with TRBD1. Germline V lookup: CDR1 LGHDT, CDR2 YNNKEL (reference sequence). Trimming took 4 bases from V and 4 from J; bases not matched to a gene: 11. This CDR3 spans 17 amino acids. In DNA, the CDR3 is TGTGCCAGCAGCCTCTTACTACCGGGACAGGGCGGAAACACCATATATTTT. Its translation: CASSLLLPGQGGNTIYF.

The genes are TRBV9 and TRBJ1-2; D is unresolved. Trimming removed 5 bases from V and 2 bases from J, with 13 bases in between. Germline V gives CDR1 SGDLS, CDR2 YYNGEE. The CDR3 has 14 amino acids. CDR3 DNA sequence: TGTGCCAGCAGTCCCGGTGGAGAAAACTATGGCTACACCTTC. Translation gives CASSPGGENYGYTF.

About this clone itself: This specimen includes other DNA sequences encoding the same CDR3. The chain joins TRBV6-5 to TRBJ2-3; 8 nucleotides line up with TRBD1. CDR3 size: 13 residues. V lost 9 bases to trimming and J lost 0 bases; unmatched junction nucleotides: 2. The germline CDR1 and CDR2 sequences are MNHEY and SVGAGI. The CDR3 region has the DNA TGTGCCAGTAGGACAGGGAGCACAGATACGCAGTATTTT. This encodes CASRTGSTDTQYF.

About this clone itself: At one end the junction does not follow the germline gene, possibly because of a read error. CDR3 in DNA: TGTGCCAGCAGCTTAGACGGCCGAGGAGTTCAGTTT. Its protein is CASSLDGRGVQF. V is TRBV7-6 and J is TRBJ1-1; D call uncertain. This CDR3 comprises 12 residues. CDR1 SGHVS and CDR2 FNYEAQ come from the germline V gene.

The rearrangement joins TRBV19 to TRBJ2-2; perhaps TRBD2 as D (6 bases). Germline CDR1 is LNHDA and CDR2 is SQIVND (reference sequence). V was shortened by 3 bases and J by 3 bases, with 8 bases between the two germline ends. CDR3 length: 14 residues. The CDR3 region is CASSMGLHTGELFF. DNA of the CDR3: TGTGCCAGTAGTATGGGACTTCACACCGGGGAGCTGTTTTTT. Variable domain in full (rest from reference TRBV19 and TRBJ2-2): DGGITQSPKYLFRKEGQNVTLSCEQNLNHDAMYWYRQDPGQGLRLIYYSQIVNDFQKGDIAEGYSVSREKKESFPLTVTSAQKNPTAFYLCASSMGLHTGELFFGEGSRLTVL.

The chain couples TRBV5-6 to TRBJ2-7, with D possibly being TRBD2 (6 bases). The CDR3 runs 14 residues. The ends were cut back, 0 bases at V and 6 bases at J, with 13 bases in the middle. Per the germline V gene, CDR1 is SGHDT and CDR2 is YYEEEE. The DNA for the CDR3 is TGTGCCAGCAGCTTGGGGACTAAGGGGATCGAGCAGTACTTC. Translated, it gives CASSLGTKGIEQYF.

The chain is built from TRBV27 and TRBJ2-5, with 9 nucleotides matching TRBD2. The germline V gene has CDR1 MNHEY and CDR2 SMNVEV (reference sequence). The CDR3 has 16 amino acids. V was pared by 3 bases and J by 5 bases, with 10 bases of the junction left unmatched. The CDR3 loop reads CASSLGVAGARETQYF. In nucleotides, the CDR3 is TGTGCCAGCAGTTTGGGAGTAGCGGGAGCTCGGGAGACCCAGTACTTC.

The CDR3 is CSVEGRGDLLYNEQFF. The CDR3, as DNA: TGCAGCGTTGAGGGTCGGGGAGACCTCCTCTACAATGAGCAGTTCTTC. The rearrangement uses TRBV29-1 and TRBJ2-1; tentative D call: TRBD2 (5 bases). The CDR3 has 16 amino acids. V dropped 3 bases and J dropped 3 bases, with 18 bases sitting between them. CDR1 is SQVTM and CDR2 is ANQGSEA in the germline V gene.

The V and J genes are TRBV19 and TRBJ1-2, with a weak D call TRBD1 (6 bases). This CDR3 comprises 12 residues. Germline V gives CDR1 LNHDA, CDR2 SQIVND (reference sequence). Trimming took 8 bases from V and 2 from J, leaving 9 bases between them. Here the CDR3 reads CASGQLNYGYTF. In DNA, the CDR3 is TGTGCCAGTGGACAGTTAAACTATGGCTACACCTTC.